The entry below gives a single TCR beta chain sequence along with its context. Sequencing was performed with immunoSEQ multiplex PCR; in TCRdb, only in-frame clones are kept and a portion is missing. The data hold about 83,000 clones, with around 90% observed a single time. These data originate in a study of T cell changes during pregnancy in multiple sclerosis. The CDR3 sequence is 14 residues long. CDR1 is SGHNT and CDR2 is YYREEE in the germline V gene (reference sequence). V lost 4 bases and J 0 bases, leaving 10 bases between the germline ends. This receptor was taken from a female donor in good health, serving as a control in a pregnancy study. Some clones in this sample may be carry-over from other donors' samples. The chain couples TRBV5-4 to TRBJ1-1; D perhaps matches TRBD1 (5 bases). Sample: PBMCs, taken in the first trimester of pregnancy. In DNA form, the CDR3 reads TGTGCCAGCAGCATCCGCAGGGTGAACACTGAAGCTTTCTTT. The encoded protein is CASSIRRVNTEAFF.